This T cell receptor beta chain was sequenced for a study of radiotherapy plus CTLA-4 blockade in lung cancer. Lung cancer patients with chemo-refractory metastatic non-small-cell disease were given focal radiation plus CTLA-4 blockade with ipilimumab. Study findings and constraints: Reported findings show early blood T cell clone dynamics, with interferon-beta, best predicted response. There was expansion of tumor-derived TCR clones in blood after radiotherapy plus ipilimumab.

In germline, CDR1 is KGHSH, CDR2 LQKENI. This CDR3 has 17 amino acids. Trimming took off 3 bases at V and 0 bases at J, with 12 bases between the two ends. Sequencing used immunoSEQ multiplex PCR; TCRdb keeps in-frame clones, though not all of them. The sample has more than 75,000 clones; around nine tenths are singletons. To note about this clone: Its matching antigen is unknown.

This chain joins TRBV18 and TRBJ2-6; D is uncertain. The clonotype was recovered from a human donor with non-small cell lung cancer who had stable disease on radiotherapy plus ipilimumab. The material was peripheral blood, obtained from a patient treated with radiotherapy plus ipilimumab. The CDR3 nucleotides are TGTGCCAGCTCACCCCCAAACCGGATCTCTGGGGCCAACGTCCTGACTTTC. Encoded protein: CASSPPNRISGANVLTF.